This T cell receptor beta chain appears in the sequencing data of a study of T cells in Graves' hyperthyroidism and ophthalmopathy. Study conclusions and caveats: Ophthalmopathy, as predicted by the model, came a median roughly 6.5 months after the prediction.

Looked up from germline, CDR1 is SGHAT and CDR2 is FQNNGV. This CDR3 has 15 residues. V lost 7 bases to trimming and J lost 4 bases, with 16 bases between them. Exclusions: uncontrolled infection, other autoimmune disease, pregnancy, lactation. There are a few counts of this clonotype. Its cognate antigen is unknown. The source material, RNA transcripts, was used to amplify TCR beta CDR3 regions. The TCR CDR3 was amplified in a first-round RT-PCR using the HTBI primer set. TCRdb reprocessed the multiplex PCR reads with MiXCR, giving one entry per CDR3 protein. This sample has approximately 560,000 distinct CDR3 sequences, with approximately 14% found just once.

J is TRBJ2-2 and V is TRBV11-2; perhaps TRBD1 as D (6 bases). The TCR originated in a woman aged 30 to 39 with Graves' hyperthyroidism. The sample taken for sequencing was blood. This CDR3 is CASTKQGFVTGELFF. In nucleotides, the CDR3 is TGTGCCAGCACGAAACAGGGATTTGTCACCGGGGAGCTGTTTTTT.